The TCR beta chain described here comes from a study of response to subunit inactivated influenza vaccine. Details on this clonotype: The antigen remains undetermined.

One entry per CDR3 protein results from TCRdb running MiXCR on the RT-PCR reads. In the table there are approximately 170,000 distinct CDR3 sequences, roughly an eighth of which are singletons. The V end was cut by 3 bases, the J end by 11 bases, with 20 bases between. The CDR3 spans 15 residues. The germline V gene encodes CDR1 DFQATT and CDR2 SNEGSKA (reference sequence). Study results and limitations: It was suggested by the authors that few new T cells are recruited by each seasonal influenza vaccination.

The sequence was collected from a man in his fifties or sixties who received an inactivated influenza vaccine. J is TRBJ1-6 and V is TRBV20-1; tentatively, D is TRBD1 (5 bases). The sample was CD8+ T cells sorted from PBMCs, taken roughly 5 days after vaccination. The CDR3 sequence: CSASDGAGSSTPLHF. As DNA, the CDR3 is TGCAGTGCTAGTGATGGGGCGGGATCCTCGACACCCCTCCACTTT.